Each of the 16 T cell receptor beta chains below was sequenced from the same sample in a study of shared clonotypes between healthy human individuals. Libraries were prepared by immunoSEQ multiplex PCR; TCRdb keeps only in-frame clonotypes and omits some of them. Of over a million clones in the sample, 60% to 80% were seen once. The sequencing input was memory CD4+ T cells sorted from blood. The subset: CD45RA-negative fraction. These receptor sequences come from a man between 18 and 35 years old in good health.

A few counts support this clone. Within the sample, other DNA sequences also encode this same CDR3. The V call is TRBV18, the J call TRBJ1-2, with D maybe TRBD1 (6 bases). Germline-derived CDR1 and CDR2 are KGHSH and LQKENI. The CDR3 runs to 13 residues. Trimming removed 6 bases at V and 2 bases at J, with 10 bases between. In nucleotides, the CDR3 is TGTGCCAGCTCTCCGGGACAAAACTATGGCTACACCTTC. It is translated as CASSPGQNYGYTF.

The chain couples TRBV10-3 to TRBJ2-5, with TRBD1 identical over 9 bases. The CDR3 has 12 residues. V shed 10 bases and J 3 bases; nucleotides not matched to a gene: 3. The germline gives CDR1 ENHRY, CDR2 SYGVKD. CDR3 region: CATRQGEETQYF. CDR3 nucleotides: TGTGCCACTCGACAGGGGGAAGAGACCCAGTACTTC.

This chain joins TRBV19 and TRBJ2-5; no clear D. The CDR3 is 13 residues long. The germline gives CDR1 LNHDA, CDR2 SQIVND (reference sequence). Trimming shortened V by 5 bases and J by 4 bases, and 11 bases separated the two germline ends. CDR3 DNA: TGTGCCAGTAGTCGTATAGGTATAGAGACCCAGTACTTC. It is translated as CASSRIGIETQYF.

This clone has just a few counts. The chain carries TRBV10-3 and TRBJ1-1, with D perhaps matching TRBD1 (5 bases). The CDR3 loop spans 13 amino acids. V was trimmed by 2 bases and J by 6 bases, leaving 10 bases between them. Germline CDR1 is ENHRY and CDR2 is SYGVKD. The CDR3 is CAISERGSAEAFF. The CDR3 DNA is TGTGCCATCAGTGAGCGGGGGAGCGCTGAAGCTTTCTTT.

This clone has only a few counts. V is TRBV9 and J is TRBJ2-2; the D gene is possibly TRBD2 (6 bases). Per germline, CDR1 SGDLS and CDR2 YYNGEE. V shed 0 bases and J shed 0 bases, with 12 bases lying between them. This CDR3 has 17 residues. The CDR3 DNA reads TGTGCCAGCAGCGTAGAGGACGGGAGAGCGAACACCGGGGAGCTGTTTTTT. Translating it yields CASSVEDGRANTGELFF. The variable domain in full, completed from reference TRBV9 and TRBJ2-2, reads DSGVTQTPKHLITATGQRVTLRCSPRSGDLSVYWYQQSLDQGLQFLIQYYNGEERAKGNILERFSAQQFPDLHSELNLSSLELGDSALYFCASSVEDGRANTGELFFGEGSRLTVL.

A remark on this clone: One end of the junction fails to match germline, which may point to a read error. The chain couples TRBV7-7 to TRBJ2-3; D gene ambiguous. The germline CDR1 and CDR2 sequences are SSHAT and FNYEAQ (reference sequence). This CDR3 contains 15 residues. In nucleotides, the CDR3 is TGTGCTAGCAGCTTAGCTGACGGGCCCACAGATACGCAGTATTTT. Amino acids: CASSLADGPTDTQYF.

This clone was picked up a small number of times. For the CDR3, the DNA is TGTGCCAGCAGCTTTGGGGGACAGGTCTCTGGAAACACCATATATTTT. It specifies CASSFGGQVSGNTIYF. The chain recombines TRBV7-9 with TRBJ1-3; 8 positions agree with TRBD1. V dropped 3 bases and J dropped 0; count of bases not matched to a gene: 4. Looked up from germline, CDR1 is SEHNR and CDR2 is FQNEAQ (reference sequence). CDR3 length equals 16 residues.

This chain joins TRBV19 and TRBJ2-5; D uncertain. Germline V gene lookup returns CDR1 LNHDA and CDR2 SQIVND (reference sequence). The CDR3 consists of 10 residues. V was cut by 10 bases and J by 5 bases, with 8 bases left in between. CDR3 nucleotide sequence: TGTGCCACCCTCCGGGAGACCCAGTACTTC. Translated, it gives CATLRETQYF.

This chain connects TRBV5-1 to TRBJ2-1; the D gene is possibly TRBD1 (7 bases). There are 15 residues in the CDR3. Trimming removed 3 bases from V and 8 bases from J, with 18 bases in between. Germline values: CDR1 SGHRS, CDR2 YFSETQ. The CDR3 protein is CASSWGVTGMDEQFF. DNA of the CDR3: TGCGCCAGCAGCTGGGGGGTGACAGGGATGGATGAGCAGTTCTTC.

In the case of this clone: The same CDR3 can be traced to other DNA sequences in this sample. The chain uses TRBV10-3 and TRBJ2-1; no firm D call. The CDR3 covers 12 residues. The V and J ends lost 2 bases and 4 bases respectively, with 3 bases between them. Germline V gene data show CDR1 as ENHRY and CDR2 as SYGVKD. The CDR3 reads CAISEGYNEQFF. DNA for the CDR3: TGTGCCATCAGTGAGGGGTACAATGAGCAGTTCTTC.

V gene TRBV10-2 combines with J gene TRBJ1-6; 7 nucleotides match TRBD1. V gave up 8 bases and J gave up 9 bases; unmatched junction bases: 10. The CDR3 runs to 14 residues. CDR1 and CDR2 from the germline V gene are WSHSY and SAAADI. The CDR3 spells CASRDREGSSPLHF. CDR3 nucleotides: TGCGCCAGCCGCGACAGGGAAGGCTCTTCACCCCTCCACTTT.

The rearrangement joins TRBV19 to TRBJ2-1, with D hard to call. From germline, CDR1 is LNHDA and CDR2 SQIVND (reference sequence). The CDR3 contains 12 residues. The V end was cut by 11 bases, the J end by 6 bases, with 14 bases between. CDR3 amino acids: CAPVHALNEQFF. Written as DNA, the CDR3 is TGTGCCCCCGTCCATGCCCTCAATGAGCAGTTCTTC.

The chain couples TRBV7-9 to TRBJ2-3; D perhaps matches TRBD1 (6 bases). The CDR3 runs to 13 residues. The germline gives CDR1 SEHNR, CDR2 FQNEAQ (reference sequence). V shed 5 bases and J shed 4 bases, with 10 bases lying between them. DNA for the CDR3: TGTGCCAGCAGCGCTTCAGGGGCAGATACGCAGTATTTT. As protein: CASSASGADTQYF.

The chain links TRBV7-2 to TRBJ2-7, with 7 bases identical to TRBD2. There are 14 residues in the CDR3. J gave up 6 bases and V 2 bases, and 7 bases lay outside the gene matches. Germline lookup yields CDR1 SGHTA and CDR2 FQGNSA. The DNA for the CDR3 is TGTGCCAGCAGCTTATTGCGGGAGCTGGGCGAGCAGTACTTC. The encoded protein is CASSLLRELGEQYF.

The chain combines TRBV2 with TRBJ2-3; TRBD2 matches at 14 bases. The CDR3 length is 16 residues. With 8 bases clipped from V and 4 bases from J, the junction kept 8 bases outside the gene matches. Germline-derived CDR1 and CDR2 are SNHLY and FYNNEI. The CDR3 DNA reads as TGTGCCAGCTATCGACGACTAGCGGGGGGGGCAGATACGCAGTATTTT. As protein: CASYRRLAGGADTQYF.

As regards this clone: This same CDR3 is encoded by further DNA sequences in the sample. V usage is TRBV6-5 and J usage is TRBJ1-2; D not resolved. Trimming cost V 0 bases and J 2 bases, with 4 bases left between them. Germline CDR1 is MNHEY and CDR2 is SVGAGI. The CDR3 is 13 amino acids. The CDR3 spells CASSYSPNYGYTF. For the CDR3, the DNA is TGTGCCAGCAGTTACTCGCCAAACTATGGCTACACCTTC.